These T cell receptor beta chains were read from a single sample in a study of shared clonotypes between healthy human individuals. The protocol was immunoSEQ multiplex PCR, while the TCRdb copy is restricted to in-frame clones and leaves out a portion. The data contain around 2,100,000 clones, about 95% of them singletons. Input material: naive CD8+ T cells sorted from blood. These receptors all stem from a man younger than 35 in good health. The CDR3 runs from the conserved cysteine through the conserved F or W. D genes are given only for firm matches. Only part of the rows carry a size: once, few, many, or a class if the clone is expanded.

j_call,d_call,clone_size,cdr3_length,v_call,cdr3_nt,cdr3_aa
TRBJ1-6,.,.,13,TRBV4-3,TGCGCCAGCAGCCAAGATCTTGGCTCACCCCTCCACTTT,CASSQDLGSPLHF
TRBJ2-2,.,.,14,TRBV28,TGTGCCAGCACGGAGTCGGGAAACACCGGGGAGCTGTTTTTT,CASTESGNTGELFF
TRBJ1-3,.,once,14,TRBV10-2,TGCGCCAGCAGTGAAGCGGTCTCTGGAAACACCATATATTTT,CASSEAVSGNTIYF
TRBJ2-7,.,.,14,TRBV11-2,TGTGCCAGCAGCTTTAGGGGGGGTCCCTACGAGCAGTACTTC,CASSFRGGPYEQYF
TRBJ2-7,TRBD2,.,18,TRBV7-9,TGTGCCAGCAGCTTAGGTGGACTAGCGGGAGCGTCCTCCTACGAGCAGTACTTC,CASSLGGLAGASSYEQYF
TRBJ1-4,.,.,16,TRBV4-3,TGCGCCAGCAGCCCCCGATCGGACGGACCGGATGAAAAACTGTTTTTT,CASSPRSDGPDEKLFF
TRBJ2-4,TRBD1,once,14,TRBV29-1,TGCAGCGTTGTCGACGCAGGGGGCGAGAACATTCAGTACTTC,CSVVDAGGENIQYF
TRBJ2-1,TRBD1,.,13,TRBV5-1,TGCGCCAGCAGCATGGGACAGGGGGATGAGCAGTTCTTC,CASSMGQGDEQFF
TRBJ2-1,TRBD1,.,15,TRBV7-9,TGTGCCAGCAGCTCACCGGACAGGGTCGGCCATGAGCAGTTCTTC,CASSSPDRVGHEQFF
TRBJ1-2,TRBD1,few,12,TRBV30,TGTGCCCGTTCCGGGACAGGAGGCGGCTACACCTTC,CARSGTGGGYTF
TRBJ1-5,.,.,13,TRBV27,TGTGCCAGTTGTATGGGGGAAGATCAGCCCCAGCATTTT,CASCMGEDQPQHF
TRBJ1-5,TRBD1,.,14,TRBV5-6,TGTGCCAGCAGCCTGGGACAGGGGACTCAGCCCCAGCATTTT,CASSLGQGTQPQHF
TRBJ2-5,.,.,14,TRBV5-1,TGCGCCAGCAGCTTTGAGGGAGGATTAGAGACCCAGTACTTC,CASSFEGGLETQYF
TRBJ1-1,.,.,11,TRBV7-9,TGTGCCAGCCGTCCTTATTGGGGGGCTTTCTTT,CASRPYWGAFF
TRBJ2-7,.,.,12,TRBV11-2,TGTGCCAGCAGCCCAGGAGGTCAGTTTCAGTACTTC,CASSPGGQFQYF
TRBJ1-2,TRBD1,.,15,TRBV30,TGTGCCTGGAGTATAGGACAGGCAAACTATTATGGCTACACCTTC,CAWSIGQANYYGYTF
TRBJ2-5,.,.,16,TRBV7-9,TGTGCCAGCAGCTTACTAGGCGGGACGGTTCGGGAGACCCAGTACTTC,CASSLLGGTVRETQYF
TRBJ1-6,.,few,12,TRBV6-6,TGTGCCGCAAGTTTGGGAGGTTCACCCCTCCACTTT,CAASLGGSPLHF
TRBJ2-1,TRBD2,.,15,TRBV27,TGTGCCAGCAGTTTAGGGACTAGCCGGATCAATGAGCAGTTCTTC,CASSLGTSRINEQFF
TRBJ2-2,.,.,14,TRBV27,TGTGCCACCCGACTAGTGGGCGGCACCGGGGAGCTGTTTTTT,CATRLVGGTGELFF
TRBJ1-4,.,.,15,TRBV9,TGTGCCAGCAGCGTGACAGGCGCAACTAATGAAAAACTGTTTTTT,CASSVTGATNEKLFF
TRBJ2-5,.,few,13,TRBV29-1,TGCAGCGTTGAAGTGGGGTCAGGTGGGACCCAGTACTTC,CSVEVGSGGTQYF
TRBJ2-3,.,.,15,TRBV2,TGTGCCAGCAGTGGGCTAGCGTTAAGCACAGATACGCAGTATTTT,CASSGLALSTDTQYF
TRBJ1-5,TRBD1,.,13,TRBV30,TGTGCCTGGACAGGGGGGGAAGGCCAGCCCCAGCATTTT,CAWTGGEGQPQHF
TRBJ2-5,TRBD2,once,17,TRBV28,TGTGCCAGCAGTTTCGGGCTAGCGGGGGAGAACCAAGAGACCCAGTACTTC,CASSFGLAGENQETQYF
TRBJ2-7,.,.,15,TRBV5-4,TGTGCCAGCAGCCACACAGGGATAGGACACTACGAGCAGTACTTC,CASSHTGIGHYEQYF
TRBJ2-7,.,.,15,TRBV15,TGTGCCACCAGCAGAGATGCGGTCGCGGGATACGAGCAGTACTTC,CATSRDAVAGYEQYF
TRBJ2-7,.,once,13,TRBV6-5,TGTGCCAGCATGGACAGAAGCTCCTACGAGCAGTACTTC,CASMDRSSYEQYF
TRBJ1-3,TRBD1,.,19,TRBV5-4,TGTGCCAGCAGCTTGGTGGAGACAGGGACTTCGAGCTCTGGAAACACCATATATTTT,CASSLVETGTSSSGNTIYF
TRBJ2-3,.,.,13,TRBV5-1,TGCGCCAGCGGCGACAGCGACACAGATACGCAGTATTTT,CASGDSDTDTQYF
TRBJ1-2,TRBD1,.,13,TRBV27,TGTGCCAGCAGTTCGACAGGGGGGTATGGCTACACCTTC,CASSSTGGYGYTF
TRBJ2-7,.,once,13,TRBV9,TGTGCCAGCAGCGTGGGGGCGAACTACGAGCAGTACTTC,CASSVGANYEQYF
TRBJ2-1,.,.,14,TRBV11-2,TGTGCCAGCAGCCCAGAGGACAACTACAATGAGCAGTTCTTC,CASSPEDNYNEQFF
TRBJ2-3,.,.,15,TRBV27,TGTGCCAGCGGGGACCGGGGAGCGATGTCAGATACGCAGTATTTT,CASGDRGAMSDTQYF
TRBJ2-7,.,.,16,TRBV6-5,TGTGCCAGCAGTTACTCAGCGGGCAGGCAGACCTACGAGCAGTACTTC,CASSYSAGRQTYEQYF
TRBJ2-7,.,once,14,TRBV27,TGTGCCAGCAGTCACCAGGACGCGTCCTACGAGCAGTACTTC,CASSHQDASYEQYF
TRBJ2-5,TRBD2,.,15,TRBV27,TGTGCCAGCAGTTTGACTAGCGGGGGCCAAGAGACCCAGTACTTC,CASSLTSGGQETQYF
TRBJ1-2,.,.,11,TRBV29-1,TGCAGCGTTGATACCCCCTATGGCTACACCTTC,CSVDTPYGYTF
TRBJ2-3,.,.,16,TRBV4-3,TGCGCCAGCAGCCAAGCCCTCTCGACTACCACAGATACGCAGTATTTT,CASSQALSTTTDTQYF
TRBJ2-3,TRBD1,.,14,TRBV7-8,TGTGCCAGCAGCTCGGGACAGGGCACAGATACGCAGTATTTT,CASSSGQGTDTQYF
TRBJ2-1,.,.,17,TRBV27,TGTGCCAGCAGTTATATTAGCATGGGGGGGGCCGAAGATGAGCAGTTCTTC,CASSYISMGGAEDEQFF
TRBJ2-3,TRBD2,.,16,TRBV27,TGTGCCAGCAGTTCCCCGGGACTAGCAGACACAGATACGCAGTATTTT,CASSSPGLADTDTQYF
TRBJ2-2,.,.,12,TRBV6-5,TGTGCCAGCAGTTCGGGGGCCGGGGAGCTGTTTTTT,CASSSGAGELFF
TRBJ1-1,.,.,15,TRBV30,TGTGCCTGCGCTAGCTTCGGGCGCTTCAACACTGAAGCTTTCTTT,CACASFGRFNTEAFF